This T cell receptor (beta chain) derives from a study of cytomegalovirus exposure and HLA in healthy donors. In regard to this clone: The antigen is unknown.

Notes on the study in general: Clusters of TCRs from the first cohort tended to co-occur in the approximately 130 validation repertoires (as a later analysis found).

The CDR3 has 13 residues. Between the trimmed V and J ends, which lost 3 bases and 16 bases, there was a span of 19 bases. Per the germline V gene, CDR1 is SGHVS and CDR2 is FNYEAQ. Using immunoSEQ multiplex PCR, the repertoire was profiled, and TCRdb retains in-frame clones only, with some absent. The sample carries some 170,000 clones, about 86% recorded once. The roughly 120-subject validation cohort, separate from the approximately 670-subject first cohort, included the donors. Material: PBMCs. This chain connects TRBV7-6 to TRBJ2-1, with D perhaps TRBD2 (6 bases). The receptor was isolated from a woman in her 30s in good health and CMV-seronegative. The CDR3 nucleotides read TGTGCCAGCAGCTTGAGTGTGGGGGAGGACGAATTCTTC. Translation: CASSLSVGEDEFF.